This T cell receptor (beta chain) came from a study of spatial heterogeneity in lung cancer. About the study: The approximately 79 donors had untreated early-stage non-small cell lung cancer. Alpha-chain sequences were detected in numbers that were consistently lower than beta-chain sequences.

V was pared by 8 bases and J by 5 bases, with 19 bases between. Germline V lookup: CDR1 MDHEN, CDR2 SYDVKM. The CDR3 contains 15 residues. The time point was: blood at routine non-recurrence follow-up after resection. Sequencing covered unsorted whole RNA taken from tumor, nontumor lung or frozen PBMC. This clonotype was detected ten times or more. MiXCR was run by TCRdb on the 5' RACE reads, yielding one entry per CDR3 protein. The sample records around 110,000 distinct CDR3 sequences, about 12% being singletons. V is TRBV28 and J is TRBJ1-5; tentatively, D is TRBD1 (6 bases). The sequencing used PBMCs, collected at follow-up. The source is a male donor with early-stage non-small cell lung cancer. This CDR3 is CASVSKERTDQPQHF. The CDR3 coding sequence is TGTGCCAGCGTTAGTAAAGAAAGGACAGATCAGCCCCAGCATTTT.